This T cell receptor (beta chain) was found in a study of immune evolution from preneoplasia to lung adenocarcinoma. The assay was immunoSEQ multiplex PCR, and TCRdb's table has in-frame clones only and misses some. The sample yields about 4,700 clones, more than 75% seen once. V lost 3 bases and J 5 bases, leaving 11 bases between the germline ends. The CDR3 is 13 residues long. Germline V lookup: CDR1 SQVTM, CDR2 ANQGSEA. This sequence originates from a person aged 70 to 85 with lung adenocarcinoma. The chain links TRBV29-1 to TRBJ2-1, with unresolved D. Sequencing was carried out using FFPE lung adenocarcinoma in situ tissue. CDR3 DNA sequence: TGCAGCGTTGACTCCCTCGGCAACAATGAGCAGTTCTTC. This codes for CSVDSLGNNEQFF.